This TCR beta chain was obtained from a study of T cells in Graves' hyperthyroidism and ophthalmopathy. Across the whole study: Peripheral blood was drawn at first diagnosis, prior to all treatment.

CDR3 length: 15 amino acids. Trimming pared 4 bases from V and 2 bases from J, leaving 12 bases between. Germline assignment: CDR1 SNHLY and CDR2 FYNNEI. A patient was excluded if there was uncontrolled infection, other autoimmune disease, pregnancy or lactation. This clonotype was picked up many times. Amplified TCR beta CDR3 regions came from RNA transcripts. With the HTBI primer set, the TCR CDR3 went through a first round of RT-PCR. TCRdb re-called the multiplex PCR reads with MiXCR, one entry per CDR3 protein. The data show about 560,000 distinct CDR3 sequences, about 15% seen once. The chain employs TRBV2 and TRBJ2-1; D perhaps matches TRBD2 (7 bases). The sample taken for sequencing was blood. The origin of this receptor is a woman between 40 and 50 years old with Graves' hyperthyroidism. The CDR3 coding sequence is TGTGCCAGCAGTGGGGGGGGGCCAACCTACAATGAGCAGTTCTTC. The encoded protein is CASSGGGPTYNEQFF.